This TCR beta chain is drawn from a study of blood T cell repertoires in COVID-19. TCRdb's table, derived via immunoSEQ multiplex PCR, lists solely in-frame clones and lacks some. The profile shows about 140,000 clones, over 60% of them singletons. The J segment lost 0 bases and the V segment lost 1 base, leaving 12 bases of the junction unmatched. This CDR3 comprises 20 residues. Germline loops: CDR1 LGHDT, CDR2 YNNKEL (reference sequence). Self-reported history from a screening survey and questionnaire set each donor's cohort. Sequencing was done on a sample of PBMCs or T cells enriched from blood (not recorded which). The chain is built from TRBV3-1 (or the pseudogene TRBV3-2) and TRBJ2-2, with 9 bases identical to TRBD2. This clonotype was obtained from a woman aged 50 to 60 who had recovered from COVID-19. CDR3 residues: CASSQGFKSGRFANTGELFF. CDR3 bases: TGTGCCAGCAGCCAAGGATTCAAGAGCGGGAGGTTCGCGAACACCGGGGAGCTGTTTTTT.